This T cell receptor (beta chain) was observed in a study of cytomegalovirus exposure and HLA in healthy donors. Study results and limitations: The study labeled 150 to 200 TCR beta chains cytomegalovirus-associated. A previous analysis found most TCR beta V segments productive roughly 87% or roughly 30% of the time. What a later analysis reportedly showed was that an Asian-associated ancestry cluster had fewer N-insertions than the roughly 700-donor mean.

The primer mix had 60 Vbeta and 13 Jbeta primers. Repertoires were generated with immunoSEQ multiplex PCR, while TCRdb's copy carries only in-frame clones and drops some. This table holds about 180,000 clones, 60% to 85% found once. This CDR3 has 14 residues. Trimming at V came to 5 bases and at J to 3 bases, leaving 5 bases not matched to a gene. The germline V gene encodes CDR1 SEHNR and CDR2 FQNEAQ (reference sequence). Notes on this clone: The antigen remains undetermined.

The TCR sequence derives from a man aged 18 to 29 in good health and CMV-seronegative. Sequences were obtained from PBMCs. This chain uses TRBV7-9 with TRBJ2-7; 9 positions match TRBD1. DNA of the CDR3: TGTGCCAGCAGCACCGGGACAGGGAGCTACGAGCAGTACTTC. Translating gives CASSTGTGSYEQYF.